This TCR beta chain originates from a study of lymphopenia after photon versus proton radiotherapy (dated by TCRdb to between 2018 and 2021). In the study overall: The study compared the immunological effects of photon versus proton radiation therapy in patients with gastrointestinal tumors who developed high-grade lymphopenia. The study was designed to characterize how the impact on the immune system differs between the two radiation modalities. The roughly 21 patients in the cohort had gastrointestinal tumors, were treated with either photon or proton therapy, and subsequently developed lymphopenia. Beyond this particular receptor, the publication reports: Across the cohort, a larger post-nadir drop in TCR diversity was inversely correlated with overall survival time among patients who died. The survival association was assessed only in patients who died, and the authors presented better survival with proton therapy as a possibility rather than a demonstrated result. Proton-treated patients stayed relatively stable during treatment, while photon-treated patients lost naive T cells and TCR diversity and gained effector/memory populations. After the lymphocyte count nadir, oligoclonal expansion, especially of CD8+ Temra cells, was observed in photon-treated repertoires, and the drop in diversity was driven by this expansion.

The library was made by the immunoSEQ multiplex PCR assay. T cell repertoires were profiled with deep sequencing of rearranged TCR beta loci together with multiparametric flow cytometry. TCRdb mirrors the immuneACCESS table, restricted to in-frame sequences. Some clones are absent from its copies; in checked studies, under half trace to an unresolved V gene, and the reason for the others is unknown. The sample records about 16,000 clones, more than 75% of which are singletons. The top ten constitute around 10% of the sample. About this clone: Its antigen target is currently unknown. No per-base quality is available; no much larger clone lies one base away.

The clonotype comes from a man between 70 and 80 years old with pancreatic cancer. The sample was peripheral blood, taken from a patient treated with proton-based radiotherapy.

Here is the DNA: TGTGCCAGCAGCTTGGGGACTCTGGAGATTTACTCCTCTGGGGCCAACGTCCTGACTTTC. Translated, it reads CASSLGTLEIYSSGANVLTF. Recombination linked TRBV7-8 to TRBJ2-6; the best D guess is TRBD2, with 6 bases matching. From cysteine to phenylalanine, the CDR3 is 20 amino acids long. Just CDR3 DNA is preserved here, 60 bases in frame from base 1. CDR1 and CDR2 are read off the germline V gene as SGHVS and FQNEAQ. V is shortened by 3 bases, J by 0 bases, and the region joining them spans 21 bases.